This TCR beta chain stems from a study of early T cells in non-severe SARS-CoV-2 infection. Study-level information: Sequencing input comprised bulk RNA from unsorted whole blood; chain pairing was not available.

Researchers tagged individual cDNA molecules with unique molecular identifiers. TCRdb reanalysed the 5' RACE reads using MiXCR and keeps one entry per CDR3 protein. The sample includes 40,000 to 55,000 distinct CDR3 sequences, less than 30% of them seen just once. This CDR3 spans 14 amino acids. With 5 bases removed from V and 5 bases from J, the gap between germline ends came to 13 bases. The germline V gene has CDR1 MNHEY and CDR2 SVGAGI. Whole-study results and caveats: Private and CD4 specificities were missed by VDJdb matching, which favored anti-spike CD8 responses.

This clonotype was detected many times. What it binds is not known. Sequenced here: whole blood, sampled at baseline. The TCR comes from an adult who was a healthcare worker with PCR-confirmed SARS-CoV-2 infection or an uninfected control (not recorded which). This chain uses TRBV6-5 with TRBJ1-3; no clear D. The CDR3 DNA sequence: TGTGCCAGCAGTACCCCGACAAGTCGAAACACCATATATTTT. The encoded protein is CASSTPTSRNTIYF.